A selection of T cell receptor beta chains follows, all from one sample in a study of early T cells in non-severe SARS-CoV-2 infection. One entry per CDR3 protein results from TCRdb running MiXCR on the 5' RACE reads. Of roughly 26,000 distinct CDR3 sequences in the sample, about 5.1% were seen once. Material: whole blood. The receptors come from an adult who was a healthcare worker with PCR-confirmed SARS-CoV-2 infection or an uninfected control (not recorded which). Both conserved end residues are part of each CDR3. D genes are given only for firm matches. The size of a clone is reported for some rows only, either as once, few or many, or as a class for expanded clones.

size: few; V: TRBV15; D: .; J: TRBJ2-7; DNA: TGTGCCACCAGCAGAGATGGAGGGGACGTGTACGAGCAGTACTTC; CDR3: CATSRDGGDVYEQYF
size: few; V: TRBV4-2; D: TRBD2; J: TRBJ2-3; DNA: TGTGCCAGCAGCCAAGAAAGAGGAAGCGGGGCAGATACGCAGTATTTT; CDR3: CASSQERGSGADTQYF
size: many; V: TRBV6-5; D: TRBD2; J: TRBJ2-3; DNA: TGTGCCACCGACCCCCGGACTAGCGGGGGGAGCACAGATACGCAGTATTTT; CDR3: CATDPRTSGGSTDTQYF
size: many; V: TRBV5-5; D: TRBD1; J: TRBJ2-7; DNA: TGTGCCAGCAGCTTGGGAGGGACAGGGATCCACGAGCAGTACTTC; CDR3: CASSLGGTGIHEQYF
size: few; V: TRBV11-2; D: TRBD1; J: TRBJ1-1; DNA: TGTGCCAGCAGCTCCAGGGACAGGGTGACTGAAGCTTTCTTT; CDR3: CASSSRDRVTEAFF
size: many; V: TRBV7-6; D: .; J: TRBJ1-2; DNA: TGTGCCAGCAGCTTATTCACAAGGGGGAGTCTAGGATATGGCTACACCTTC; CDR3: CASSLFTRGSLGYGYTF
size: many; V: TRBV7-3; D: .; J: TRBJ2-3; DNA: TGTGCCAGCAGCTTAACCGGGACTAGCACAGATACGCAGTATTTT; CDR3: CASSLTGTSTDTQYF
size: many; V: TRBV4-3; D: .; J: TRBJ2-2; DNA: TGCGCCAGCAGCCAAGCCCGGGGCGGGGAGCTGTTTTTT; CDR3: CASSQARGGELFF
size: few; V: TRBV9; D: .; J: TRBJ2-5; DNA: TGTGCCAGCAGCCCCCAGCGGACTGCGGTGAACGGAGAGACCCAGTACTTC; CDR3: CASSPQRTAVNGETQYF
size: many; V: TRBV11-2; D: .; J: TRBJ2-1; DNA: TGTGCCAGCAGCCCCGAAGTCTCTTCCTACAATGAGCAGTTCTTC; CDR3: CASSPEVSSYNEQFF
size: .; V: TRBV20-1; D: TRBD2; J: TRBJ2-5; DNA: TGCAGTGCTAGAGATCTCGGGGGGGCCGACACCCAGTACTTC; CDR3: CSARDLGGADTQYF
size: many; V: TRBV12-3/TRBV12-4; D: .; J: TRBJ1-5; DNA: TGTGCCAGCAGCCCCTTACTCAGCCAGGGTCAGCCCCAGCATTTT; CDR3: CASSPLLSQGQPQHF
size: many; V: TRBV6-2/TRBV6-3; D: .; J: TRBJ1-5; DNA: TGTGCCAGCAGTTCGCGGACAGCTAACACCGATAGCAATCAGCCCCAGCATTTT; CDR3: CASSSRTANTDSNQPQHF
size: many; V: TRBV29-1; D: .; J: TRBJ1-2; DNA: TGCAGCGTTTCGCGGGGATCAGGCTACACCTTC; CDR3: CSVSRGSGYTF
size: medium-sized; V: TRBV5-4; D: .; J: TRBJ2-7; DNA: TGTGCCAGCAGCTTTAGCAGTAGGCCCTACGAGCAGTACTTC; CDR3: CASSFSSRPYEQYF
size: many; V: TRBV5-6; D: TRBD1; J: TRBJ1-1; DNA: TGTGCCAGCAGCTTGACCGGACAGGGCACTGAAGCTTTCTTT; CDR3: CASSLTGQGTEAFF
size: many; V: TRBV14; D: .; J: TRBJ1-3; DNA: TGTGCCAGCAGCCAAGACTGGAATACTGGAAACACCATATATTTT; CDR3: CASSQDWNTGNTIYF
size: many; V: TRBV2; D: TRBD1; J: TRBJ1-6; DNA: TGTGCCAGCAGGGGAACAGGGGGGAATTCACCCCTCCACTTT; CDR3: CASRGTGGNSPLHF
size: .; V: TRBV14; D: .; J: TRBJ1-2; DNA: TGTGCCAGCAGCGTATCAGGGGCGCGAAGCTACACCTTC; CDR3: CASSVSGARSYTF
size: many; V: TRBV11-3; D: .; J: TRBJ2-2; DNA: TGTGCCAGCAGCTTCCTTCCAGCTGCTAGCGTCCCCGGGGAGCTGTTTTTT; CDR3: CASSFLPAASVPGELFF
size: few; V: TRBV3-1; D: .; J: TRBJ2-2; DNA: TGTGCCAGCAGCCACGCCCCCGGGGAGCTGTTTTTT; CDR3: CASSHAPGELFF
size: .; V: TRBV11-3; D: .; J: TRBJ2-1; DNA: TGTGCCAGCAGCCTCGGGACGGATGAGCAGTTCTTC; CDR3: CASSLGTDEQFF
size: many; V: TRBV20-1; D: TRBD2; J: TRBJ2-7; DNA: TGCAGTGCTAGAGGACTAGCGGGAGACTCCTACGAGCAGTACTTC; CDR3: CSARGLAGDSYEQYF